What follows describes a single TCR beta chain. The antigen is unknown. The PCR made use of 60 Vbeta and 13 Jbeta primers. Some clones are missing from TCRdb's copy, which holds only in-frame ones; the method was immunoSEQ multiplex PCR. Here the sample spans about 150,000 clones, approximately 80% being singletons. The data derive from a study of cytomegalovirus exposure and HLA in healthy donors. Study-wide results and limits: Cytomegalovirus association was assigned to more than 150 TCR beta chains. Excluded: some indistinguishable V segments such as TRBV6-2 and TRBV6-3.

Germline V gene data show CDR1 as SGHRS and CDR2 as YFSETQ. Between the trimmed V and J ends, which lost 1 base and 2 bases, there was a span of 4 bases. There are 12 residues in the CDR3. The receptor comes from a male donor in good health and CMV-seronegative. The chain is built from TRBV5-1 and TRBJ2-7; no clear D. The sequencing input was PBMCs. Here the CDR3 DNA reads TGCGCCAGCAGCTTGAACACCTACGAGCAGTACTTC. Protein product: CASSLNTYEQYF.